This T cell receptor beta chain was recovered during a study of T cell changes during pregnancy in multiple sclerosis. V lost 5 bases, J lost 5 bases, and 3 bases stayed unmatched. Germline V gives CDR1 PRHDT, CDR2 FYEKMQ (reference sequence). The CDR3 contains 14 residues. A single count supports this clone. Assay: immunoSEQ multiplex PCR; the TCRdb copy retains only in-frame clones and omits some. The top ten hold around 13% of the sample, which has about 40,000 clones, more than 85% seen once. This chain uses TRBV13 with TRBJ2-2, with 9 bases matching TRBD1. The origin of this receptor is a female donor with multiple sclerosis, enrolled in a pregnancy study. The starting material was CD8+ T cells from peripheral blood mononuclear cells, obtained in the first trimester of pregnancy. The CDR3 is CASSVDRGTGELFF. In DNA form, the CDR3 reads TGTGCCAGCAGCGTGGACAGGGGTACCGGGGAGCTGTTTTTT.